These T cell receptor beta chains were read from a single sample in a study of T cells in Graves' hyperthyroidism and ophthalmopathy. A single record per CDR3 protein comes from TCRdb applying MiXCR to the multiplex PCR reads. This sample has hundreds of thousands of distinct CDR3 sequences, with around 45% found just once. Sequencing was done on a sample of peripheral blood or thyroid tissue (not recorded which). All receptors derive from a woman in her late teens or twenties with Graves' hyperthyroidism. CDR3s include the opening cysteine and the closing phenylalanine or tryptophan. A D gene is named only where the DNA matches it firmly. The size entry is marked missing in some rows and otherwise reads once, few, many or a size class.

clone_size,j_call,v_call,d_call,cdr3_aa,cdr3_nt
-,TRBJ2-1,TRBV25-1,TRBD1,CASSYAGGYNEQFF,TGTGCCAGCAGTTACGCAGGGGGCTACAATGAGCAGTTCTTC
many,TRBJ1-2,TRBV6-6,-,CASSYSSQGNGYTF,TGTGCCAGCAGTTACTCAAGCCAGGGGAATGGCTACACCTTC
once,TRBJ2-7,TRBV20-1,-,CSGKNRGSNYEQYF,TGCAGTGGGAAGAACCGGGGCTCCAACTACGAGCAGTACTTC
-,TRBJ2-3,TRBV7-8,TRBD2,CASSPTGLATTDTQYF,TGTGCCAGCAGCCCCACGGGACTAGCGACCACAGATACGCAGTATTTT
-,TRBJ2-2,TRBV9,TRBD1,CASSGDRVTNTGELFF,TGTGCCAGCAGCGGCGACAGGGTTACTAACACCGGGGAGCTGTTTTTT
few,TRBJ2-2,TRBV29-1,TRBD2,CSVEASGIDGELFF,TGCAGCGTTGAAGCTAGCGGGATTGACGGGGAGCTGTTTTTT
few,TRBJ2-7,TRBV11-3,TRBD2,CASSSRTSGRTYEQYF,TGTGCCAGCAGCTCCCGGACTAGCGGGAGAACCTACGAGCAGTACTTC
few,TRBJ1-2,TRBV7-9,-,CAIQAVSGVNYGYTF,TGTGCCATCCAGGCGGTTTCTGGAGTCAACTATGGCTACACCTTC
-,TRBJ2-5,TRBV15,-,CATSREVGAQETQYF,TGTGCCACCAGCAGAGAAGTAGGGGCTCAAGAGACCCAGTACTTC
-,TRBJ1-2,TRBV10-3,-,CAIRTAGEFGYTF,TGTGCCATCAGAACGGCAGGGGAGTTCGGCTACACCTTC
many,TRBJ2-5,TRBV10-3,-,CAISDNQETQYF,TGTGCCATCAGTGACAACCAAGAGACCCAGTACTTC
-,TRBJ2-5,TRBV20-1,-,CSARGRAGETQYF,TGCAGTGCTAGAGGCAGGGCTGGGGAGACCCAGTACTTC
-,TRBJ1-5,TRBV30,-,CAWSVTGQPQHF,TGTGCCTGGAGTGTAACGGGTCAGCCCCAGCATTTT
many,TRBJ1-4,TRBV20-1,TRBD1,CSARAGTGNEKLFF,TGCAGTGCTAGGGCAGGGACAGGGAATGAAAAACTGTTTTTT
few,TRBJ2-7,TRBV7-6,-,CASSYLGAEQYF,TGTGCCAGCAGTTATCTAGGCGCCGAGCAGTACTTC
-,TRBJ2-5,TRBV25-1,TRBD2,CASVEGTTGTQYF,TGTGCCAGCGTTGAGGGGACTACTGGGACCCAGTACTTC
many,TRBJ1-4,TRBV19,-,CASSGDGATNEKLFF,TGTGCCAGTAGTGGAGACGGCGCAACTAATGAAAAACTGTTTTTT
few,TRBJ1-3,TRBV7-9,-,CASSPTGNLGSGNTIYF,TGTGCCAGCAGCCCAACCGGGAACCTCGGGTCTGGAAACACCATATATTTT
-,TRBJ1-2,TRBV20-1,-,CSASDQGGYGYTF,TGCAGTGCTAGCGACCAGGGAGGGTATGGCTACACCTTC
-,TRBJ1-6,TRBV20-1,-,CSARAGGSANSPLHF,TGCAGTGCTCGAGCGGGGGGGTCTGCTAATTCACCCCTCCACTTT
few,TRBJ2-5,TRBV19,-,CASSPLGDIRDETQYF,TGTGCCAGTAGTCCCCTCGGGGACATTAGAGACGAGACCCAGTACTTC
-,TRBJ1-2,TRBV29-1,TRBD1,CSVEDREDYGYTF,TGCAGCGTTGAGGACAGGGAGGACTATGGCTACACCTTC
many,TRBJ1-1,TRBV29-1,-,CSVGEGMEAFF,TGCAGCGTTGGGGAGGGGATGGAAGCTTTCTTT
-,TRBJ2-5,TRBV9,-,CASSVPRGAAQYF,TGTGCCAGCAGCGTTCCCCGGGGTGCGGCCCAGTACTTC
-,TRBJ1-6,TRBV5-1,-,CASSFQGGRNSPLHF,TGCGCCAGCAGCTTTCAGGGAGGGCGTAATTCACCCCTCCACTTT